The clone carrying this T cell receptor beta chain was observed a handful of times. What it recognizes is unknown. V lost 0 bases and J 5 bases, leaving 13 bases between the germline ends. Germline assignment: CDR1 SGHRS and CDR2 YFSETQ. The CDR3 covers 15 residues. The data originate from a study of CD8+ T cells in alopecia areata. The sample's treatment: oral pan-JAK inhibitor, 5-10 mg twice daily. Those with alopecia areata gave lesional scalp punch biopsies and peripheral blood. RNA was isolated and reverse transcribed to cDNA, the sequencing template. The protocol was immunoSEQ multiplex PCR, while the TCRdb copy is restricted to in-frame clones and leaves out a portion. The data show under 350,000 clones, 58% seen once. General study points: Expanded CD8+ clones among the top 100, and scalp clonality, were significantly decreased by tofacitinib.

This TCR derives from a human donor with alopecia areata. The gene calls are TRBV5-1 and TRBJ2-3; D is tentatively TRBD1 or TRBD2 (5 bases each). Source: CD4+ T cells sorted from blood, taken at week 24, from a patient treated with tofacitinib. The CDR3 DNA reads TGCGCCAGCAGCTTGGGACATCCGAGGGGAGATACGCAGTATTTT. This codes for CASSLGHPRGDTQYF. The variable domain in full, completed from reference TRBV5-1 and TRBJ2-3, reads KAGVTQTPRYLIKTRGQQVTLSCSPISGHRSVSWYQQTPGQGLQFLFEYFSETQRNKGNFPGRFSGRQFSNSRSEMNVSTLELGDSALYLCASSLGHPRGDTQYFGPGTRLTVL.